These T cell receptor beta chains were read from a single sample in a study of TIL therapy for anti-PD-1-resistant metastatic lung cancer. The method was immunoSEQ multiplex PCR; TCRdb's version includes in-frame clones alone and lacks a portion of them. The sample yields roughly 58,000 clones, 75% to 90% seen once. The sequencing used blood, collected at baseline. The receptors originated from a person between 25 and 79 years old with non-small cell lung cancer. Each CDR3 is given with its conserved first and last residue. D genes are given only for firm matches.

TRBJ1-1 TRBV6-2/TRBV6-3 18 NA CASSYNGGMKVWNTEAFF
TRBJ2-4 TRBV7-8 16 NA CASSLGSMLAKNIQYF
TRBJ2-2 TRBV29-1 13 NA CSVVGANTGELFF
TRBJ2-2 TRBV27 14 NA CASSLWGNTGELFF
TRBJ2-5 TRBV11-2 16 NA CASSPPPTGRAETQYF
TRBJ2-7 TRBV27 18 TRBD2 CASSIQGPLAGGSYEQYF
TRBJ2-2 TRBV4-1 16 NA CASSQVRTDMTGELFF
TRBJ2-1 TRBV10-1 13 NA CASSGGTLHEQFF
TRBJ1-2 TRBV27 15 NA CASSPKVGLIDGYTF
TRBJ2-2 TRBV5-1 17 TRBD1 CASSLYHRDRNTGELFF
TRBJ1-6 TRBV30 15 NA CAWSSGSRYNSPLHF
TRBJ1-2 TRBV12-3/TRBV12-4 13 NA CASSPDPNYGYTF
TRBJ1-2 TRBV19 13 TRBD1 CASSDRGAYGYTF
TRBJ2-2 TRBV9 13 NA CASSVVSTGELFF
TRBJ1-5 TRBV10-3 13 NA CAISGGEHQPQHF
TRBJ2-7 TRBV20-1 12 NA CSASYNSYEQYF
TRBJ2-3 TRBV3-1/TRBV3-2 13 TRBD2 CASSRSGADTQYF
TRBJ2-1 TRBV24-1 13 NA CATSDSTLNEQFF
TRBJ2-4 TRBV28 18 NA CASSLQWVGSGAKNIQYF
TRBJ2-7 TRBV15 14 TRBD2 CATSPGGGGYEQYF
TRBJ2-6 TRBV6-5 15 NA CASSRLSSGANVLTF
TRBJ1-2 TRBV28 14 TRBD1 CASKEEGAKYGYTF
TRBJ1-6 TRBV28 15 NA CASSTSGKRNSPLHF
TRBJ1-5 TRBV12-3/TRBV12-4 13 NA CASSWTEVQPQHF
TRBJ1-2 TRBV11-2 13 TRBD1 CASSLDQGDGYTF
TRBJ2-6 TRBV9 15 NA CASSFDGAGANVLTF
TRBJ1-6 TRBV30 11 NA CAWRSGSPLHF